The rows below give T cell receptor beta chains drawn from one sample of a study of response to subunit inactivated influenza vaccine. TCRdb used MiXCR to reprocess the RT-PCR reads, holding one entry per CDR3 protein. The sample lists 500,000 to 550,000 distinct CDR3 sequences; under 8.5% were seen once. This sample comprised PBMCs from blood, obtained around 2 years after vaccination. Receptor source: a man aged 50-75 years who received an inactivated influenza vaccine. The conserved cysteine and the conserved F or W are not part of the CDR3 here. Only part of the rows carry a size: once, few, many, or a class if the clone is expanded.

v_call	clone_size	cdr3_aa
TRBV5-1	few	ASSFLGEGTYEQY
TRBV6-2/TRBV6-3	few	ASSRAVGGRTDTQY
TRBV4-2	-	ASSRETSGRGNEQF
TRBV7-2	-	ASSYQSGNTGELF
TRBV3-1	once	ASSQVFAGGQSSYNEQF
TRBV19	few	ASSKEHSNQPQH
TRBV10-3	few	AISRTYYGYT
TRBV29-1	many	SVVRQQETQY
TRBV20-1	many	SAREGLAGVLGAQY
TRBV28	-	ASSSRTSGGLYEQY
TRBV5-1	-	ASSGIQGTNTEAF
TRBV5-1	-	ASSQRTSYVTQY
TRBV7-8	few	ASSLNAGQGINQPQH
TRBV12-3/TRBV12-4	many	ASSLARLAGISYEQY
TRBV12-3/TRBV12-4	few	ASSFSSEIEAF
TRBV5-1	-	ASSFRVDYGYT
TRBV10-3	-	AISPSGYRGTNTIY
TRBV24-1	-	ATGGQENTGELF
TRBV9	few	ASSEGVARRYNEQF
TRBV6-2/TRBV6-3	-	ASSPEVIGGRHNEQF
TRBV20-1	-	SAREQTSNIQY
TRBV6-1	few	AISEAGLAGGGTGELF
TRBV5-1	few	ASTTLPDYNYGYT
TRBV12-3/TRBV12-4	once	ASSSWTGEGSQY
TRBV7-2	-	ASSAGLAGAQTYEQY
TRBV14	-	ASSQRGLTGDNEQF
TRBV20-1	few	SAGTGRETQY
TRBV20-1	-	SARDEGFRGTEAF
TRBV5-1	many	ASSSRDYGYT
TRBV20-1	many	SASLSGTQRSREQF
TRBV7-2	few	ASSSFRSLLYEQY
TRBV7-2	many	ASSLASGQKETQY
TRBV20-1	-	SARERGSIEAF
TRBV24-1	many	ATSDSGTGNTGELF
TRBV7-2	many	ASSLVKHEQY
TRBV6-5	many	ASTDNAETQY
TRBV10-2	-	ASSVSGSYEQY
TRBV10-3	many	AISESGGREQY
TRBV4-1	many	ASSPQITGAEAF
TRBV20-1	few	SATHHRLSANTGELF
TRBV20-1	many	SAYPWTGGHYGYT
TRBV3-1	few	ASSSLQGQPQH
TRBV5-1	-	ASSLTSGTNTEAF
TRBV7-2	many	ASSLVVASRSTDTQY
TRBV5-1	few	ASSERTGDYGYT
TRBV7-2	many	ASSSTDTGELF
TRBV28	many	ASSLPDKSPAHGELF
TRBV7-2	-	ASSGGWLTGELF
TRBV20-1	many	SARDLVHNEQF
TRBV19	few	ASSMGGLTHEQY
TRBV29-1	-	SVATSGPPVTDTQY
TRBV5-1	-	ASSLSGSGNTEAF
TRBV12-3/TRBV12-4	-	ASSRGLAGAKDTQY
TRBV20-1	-	SAKPRLAGGPTGELF
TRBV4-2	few	ASRQEEREGEDEQY
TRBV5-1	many	ASQSIGSQSGGANVLT
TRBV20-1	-	SARDLRRIAYEQY